This entry lists 22 T cell receptor beta chains sequenced from one sample in a study of blood T cells in healthy people across ages. Together with a sample-barcoded 5' primer, a J-beta primer mix was included in a second PCR lasting about 6 to 11 cycles. TCRdb analysed the 5' RACE reads with MiXCR anew, one entry per CDR3 protein. The repertoire consists of 800,000 to 950,000 distinct CDR3 sequences, with around 48% occurring once and the leading ten covering roughly an eighth. The sample taken for sequencing was blood. These receptors all come from a man aged 30 to 45 in good health.

The gene calls are TRBV4-1 and TRBJ2-7, with D tentatively TRBD1 (5 bases). Germline loops: CDR1 MGHRA, CDR2 YSYEKL. This CDR3 has 15 residues. Trimming left V 0 bases short and J 6 bases short, with 15 bases between. The CDR3 sequence is CASSQDEDTLGEQYF. The CDR3 DNA is TGCGCCAGCAGCCAAGATGAGGACACCCTCGGCGAGCAGTACTTC.

This clonotype was picked up a small number of times. The chain uses TRBV6-5 and TRBJ1-2, with D perhaps matching TRBD1 (5 bases). This CDR3 contains 12 residues. Germline V gene data show CDR1 as MNHEY and CDR2 as SVGAGI. The V and J ends lost 2 bases and 6 bases respectively, with 7 bases between them. CDR3 DNA: TGTGCCAGCAGTTACCAGGGAGATGGCTACACCTTC. It encodes CASSYQGDGYTF.

The gene calls are TRBV20-1 and TRBJ1-5; a weak D match, TRBD1 (5 bases). The CDR3 extends over 13 amino acids. The germline gives CDR1 DFQATT, CDR2 SNEGSKA (reference sequence). V was shortened by 6 bases and J by 6 bases, with 15 bases between the two germline ends. CDR3 in amino acids: CSAAPGSAQPQHF. The CDR3 nucleotides are TGCAGTGCGGCCCCAGGGTCGGCTCAGCCCCAGCATTTT.

In its sample, this clonotype was seen once. V and J are TRBV9 and TRBJ2-3; TRBD2 matches 9 bases. V was clipped by 3 bases and J by 4 bases; unmatched bases: 6. The CDR3 consists of 15 residues. Looked up from germline, CDR1 is SGDLS and CDR2 is YYNGEE. DNA for the CDR3: TGTGCCAGCAGCGGAGCGGGGACTAGCCCAGATACGCAGTATTTT. Its translation: CASSGAGTSPDTQYF.

The chain is built from TRBV6-6 and TRBJ1-1; D is uncertain. Germline V gives CDR1 MNHNY, CDR2 SVGAGI (reference sequence). CDR3 size: 12 residues. Trimming took off 3 bases at V and 5 bases at J, with 7 bases between the two ends. As DNA, the CDR3 is TGTGCCAGCAGTTATGTGCAGACTGAAGCTTTCTTT. Translated, it gives CASSYVQTEAFF.

In the case of this clonotype: Possible read error: a much larger clone is one base away. This rearrangement joins TRBV11-3 to TRBJ2-1; 8 positions agree with TRBD1. CDR3 length: 15 amino acids. The germline V gene has CDR1 SGHNT and CDR2 YENEEA. CDR3 residues: CVSSLRVQGANEQFF. The CDR3 DNA reads TGTGTCAGCAGCTTAAGAGTGCAGGGGGCGAATGAGCAGTTCTTC.

The chain is built from TRBV7-2 and TRBJ1-2; a weak D match, TRBD1 (6 bases). CDR1 and CDR2 (germline): SGHTA, FQGNSA. Trimming took 5 bases from V and 7 from J, leaving 14 bases between them. The CDR3 is made up of 13 amino acids. The CDR3, as DNA: TGTGCCAGCAGCCCAACAGGGTACGGTGGCTACACCTTC. Translating it yields CASSPTGYGGYTF.

There are a few counts of this clonotype. This rearrangement joins TRBV9 to TRBJ2-5; 7 nucleotides align to TRBD2. Trimming at V came to 5 bases and at J to 1 base, leaving 5 bases not matched to a gene. The CDR3 has 14 amino acids. CDR1 is SGDLS and CDR2 is YYNGEE in the germline V gene. The CDR3 nucleotides are TGTGCCAGCAGTAGGGGACTACTCCAAGAGACCCAGTACTTC. Translating gives CASSRGLLQETQYF.

The J gene is TRBJ1-6, the V gene TRBV4-3; D unresolved. Germline lookup yields CDR1 LGHNA and CDR2 YSLEER. V was cut by 0 bases and J by 14 bases, with 17 bases left in between. CDR3 length: 15 residues. CDR3 nucleotide sequence: TGCGCCAGCAGCCAAGATCTTCTAAGACACGCGACCCTCCACTTT. This sequence encodes CASSQDLLRHATLHF.

The chain couples TRBV7-9 to TRBJ2-3; D possibly matches TRBD1 or TRBD2 (5 bases each). V was clipped by 10 bases and J by 0 bases, with 8 bases between them. The germline CDR1 and CDR2 sequences are SEHNR and FQNEAQ (reference sequence). There are 12 residues in the CDR3. The CDR3 is CAKRDSTDTQYF. The CDR3 DNA reads TGTGCCAAGAGGGACAGCACAGATACGCAGTATTTT. Full variable domain (missing parts from reference TRBV7-9 and TRBJ2-3): DTGVSQNPRHKITKRGQNVTFRCDPISEHNRLYWYRQTLGQGPEFLTYFQNEAQLEKSRLLSDRFSAERPKGSFSTLEIQRTEQGDSAMYLCAKRDSTDTQYFGPGTRLTVL.

This clonotype was picked up a small number of times. This chain connects TRBV7-9 to TRBJ1-1; TRBD1 might be the D (5 bases). The V gene's germline CDR1 is SEHNR and CDR2 FQNEAQ (reference sequence). The CDR3 contains 16 residues. Trimming removed 4 bases from V and 1 base from J, with 16 bases in between. The CDR3: CASSYRLGGGNTEAFF. DNA of the CDR3: TGTGCCAGCAGCTACCGATTAGGCGGGGGGAACACTGAAGCTTTCTTT. Together with reference TRBV7-9 and TRBJ1-1, the CDR3 gives the full variable domain: DTGVSQNPRHKITKRGQNVTFRCDPISEHNRLYWYRQTLGQGPEFLTYFQNEAQLEKSRLLSDRFSAERPKGSFSTLEIQRTEQGDSAMYLCASSYRLGGGNTEAFFGQGTRLTVV.

The chain has TRBV3-1 and TRBJ1-6; D not resolved. CDR1 and CDR2 (germline): LGHDT, YNNKEL (reference sequence). This CDR3 region has 13 residues. V dropped 1 base and J dropped 12 bases, with 10 bases sitting between them. Here the CDR3 reads CASSQGSARPLHF. For the CDR3, the DNA is TGTGCCAGCAGCCAAGGTTCGGCGAGACCCCTCCACTTT.

V is TRBV5-1 and J is TRBJ2-3; TRBD1 might be the D (7 bases). Looked up from germline, CDR1 is SGHRS and CDR2 is YFSETQ. V gave up 2 bases and J gave up 2 bases, with 12 bases separating them. The CDR3 contains 15 residues. CDR3 sequence (DNA): TGCGCCAGCAGCTTTCAGGGGGGCCCCACAGATACGCAGTATTTT. This codes for CASSFQGGPTDTQYF.

There are a few counts of this clonotype. The gene calls are TRBV28 and TRBJ1-1, with TRBD1 matching 9 bases. After removal of 5 bases from V and 6 bases from J, the junction contained 7 bases not matched to a gene. Per germline, CDR1 MDHEN and CDR2 SYDVKM. CDR3 length: 14 residues. The DNA of the CDR3 is TGTGCCAGCAGTGACAGGGGGAGGGCTGCTGAAGCTTTCTTT. Its translation: CASSDRGRAAEAFF. Using reference TRBV28 and TRBJ1-1 for the parts outside the CDR3, the full variable domain is DVKVTQSSRYLVKRTGEKVFLECVQDMDHENMFWYRQDPGLGLRLIYFSYDVKMKEKGDIPEGYSVSREKKERFSLILESASTNQTSMYLCASSDRGRAAEAFFGQGTRLTVV.

The chain couples TRBV4-1 to TRBJ1-1; 7 bases fit TRBD1. Germline loops: CDR1 MGHRA, CDR2 YSYEKL. After removal of 4 bases from V and 2 bases from J, the junction contained 10 bases not matched to a gene. The CDR3 is 16 amino acids. This CDR3 reads CASSLAIPGGNTEAFF. The CDR3 nucleotides read TGCGCCAGCAGCCTCGCCATCCCAGGGGGTAACACTGAAGCTTTCTTT.

This clonotype was seen a few times. The junction shows a germline mismatch at one end, possibly a read error. The chain couples TRBV7-8 to TRBJ2-6; perhaps D is TRBD1 or TRBD2 (5 bases each). From germline, CDR1 is SGHVS and CDR2 FQNEAQ. The CDR3 consists of 17 residues. The CDR3 sequence: CASSFSTGQSGANALTF. The DNA for the CDR3 is TGTGCCAGCAGCTTCTCCACCGGTCAGTCCGGGGCCAACGCCCTGACTTTC.

The CDR3 sequence is CASSKGQGDNYGYTF. The CDR3 DNA sequence: TGCGCCAGTAGCAAGGGACAGGGAGATAACTATGGCTACACCTTC. V is TRBV4-1 and J is TRBJ1-2, with 9 bases matching TRBD1. The CDR3 totals 15 residues. Trimming took 9 bases from V and 1 from J; bases not matched to a gene: 9. Per germline, CDR1 MGHRA and CDR2 YSYEKL.

V is TRBV7-2 and J is TRBJ2-3, with 13 bases fitting TRBD2. The germline CDR1 and CDR2 sequences are SGHTA and FQGNSA. CDR3 length equals 16 residues. Trimming removed 3 bases from V and 5 bases from J; junction bases left unmatched: 5. CDR3: CASSFTSGGVRDTQYF. CDR3 in DNA: TGTGCCAGCAGCTTCACTAGCGGGGGGGTTAGAGATACGCAGTATTTT.

This clonotype turned up a few times. The chain joins TRBV4-1 to TRBJ2-1; TRBD2 matches at 7 bases. With 0 bases clipped from V and 3 bases from J, the junction kept 8 bases outside the gene matches. This CDR3 is built from 17 residues. Per the germline V gene, CDR1 is MGHRA and CDR2 is YSYEKL. CDR3 sequence (DNA): TGCGCCAGCAGCCAAGAGGTGCGCCTAGCGGTCTACAATGAGCAGTTCTTC. As protein: CASSQEVRLAVYNEQFF.

This clonotype has a count of ten or more. The chain couples TRBV10-3 to TRBJ1-3; weak D call: TRBD1 (5 bases). The ends were cut back, 3 bases at V and 2 bases at J, with 11 bases in the middle. The CDR3 covers 15 residues. Germline CDR1 and CDR2: ENHRY and SYGVKD. CDR3 in amino acids: CAISEVGTPGNTIYF. In DNA form, the CDR3 reads TGTGCCATCAGTGAAGTCGGGACCCCTGGAAACACCATATATTTT.

This clonotype was picked up a small number of times. This chain links TRBV20-1 with TRBJ2-2, with 10 bases identical to TRBD2. Germline V CDR1 and CDR2: DFQATT, SNEGSKA (reference sequence). This CDR3 comprises 17 residues. Trimming cost V 6 bases and J 5 bases; bases outside gene matches: 15. The CDR3 DNA is TGCAGTGCCACCACGCTGGGAGCGGGGGGGCTTACCGGGGAGCTGTTTTTT. It yields the protein CSATTLGAGGLTGELFF.

This clonotype appeared a few times. A junction end diverges from the germline sequence, so it may reflect a read error. The chain has TRBV4-1 and TRBJ2-1; D possibly matches TRBD1 or TRBD2 (5 bases each). Germline CDR1 MGHRA, CDR2 YSYEKL. The CDR3 is 13 residues long. The CDR3 nucleotides read TGCGCCAGCGGCCAAGGTCAGGGAGATGAGCAGTTCTTC. It codes for CASGQGQGDEQFF.